This T cell receptor beta chain emerged from a study of blood T cell repertoires in COVID-19. The authors' processing: Amplification of reference gene primers was used by the study to estimate nucleated cell counts. Repertoires were generated with immunoSEQ multiplex PCR, while TCRdb's copy carries only in-frame clones and drops some. V and J calls and clone size are those listed in that table; D and trimming were worked out from the DNA. The sample contains 190,000 or so clones, just under 85% of which appear only once. This clone appeared once. This clonotype was sampled from a human donor with acute or convalescent COVID-19. The donor label of this sample is uncertain. Sequenced material: peripheral blood.

CDR3 residues: CASSQGTGGGNTIYF. CDR3 nucleotide sequence: TGCGCCAGCAGCCAAGGGACGGGGGGCGGAAACACCATATATTTT. The chain couples TRBV4-3 to TRBJ1-3; the D gene is possibly TRBD1 (6 bases). V was clipped by 1 base and J by 4 bases, with 11 bases between them. There are 15 residues in the CDR3. Germline V gene data show CDR1 as LGHNA and CDR2 as YSLEER.